This record looks at one TCR beta chain sequence and its context. These data come from a study of blood T cell repertoires in COVID-19. Overall study context: The samples span acute and convalescent COVID-19 from the United States, Italy and Spain.

The data were produced by immunoSEQ multiplex PCR, yet TCRdb's version contains in-frame clones alone and is incomplete. Of 150,000 to 200,000 clones in the sample, around nine tenths were seen once. J gave up 9 bases and V 0 bases, and 4 bases lay outside the gene matches. The CDR3 is 13 residues long. V gene TRBV12-3 or TRBV12-4 combines with J gene TRBJ1-1, with 7 positions matching TRBD1. This receptor was taken from a man between 60 and 75 years old with active or convalescent COVID-19. The specimen was peripheral blood. DNA of the CDR3: TGTGCCAGCAGTTTAGCTCAGGGGGGAAAAGCTTTCTTT. Translating it yields CASSLAQGGKAFF.